What follows is one TCR beta chain and its context. The target antigen is unknown. At the DNA level, this CDR3 is encoded by other sequences in the same sample as well. The germline V gene has CDR1 SGHAT and CDR2 FQNNGV. V lost 1 base to trimming and J lost 3 bases, with 7 bases between them. There are 13 residues in the CDR3. CD45RO negativity and positive selection for CCR7 defined naive CD8 cells, a population that excluded terminally differentiated effector memory CD45RA+ cells. Sequencing was performed with immunoSEQ multiplex PCR; in TCRdb, only in-frame clones are kept and a portion is missing. Of about 2.1 million clones in the sample, approximately 92% were seen once. This specimen comes from a study of shared clonotypes between healthy human individuals. The wider study: CD4 naive cells filled three plates per donor, CD4 memory three, CD8 naive two and CD8 memory one.

General study points: Naive CD4 clonotypes were shared across a handful of donors at about 5%.

This sequence joins TRBV11-2 and TRBJ2-7; D remains ambiguous. The TCR comes from a man aged 18 to 30 in good health. Some clones in this sample may be carry-over from other donors' samples. What was sequenced was naive CD8+ T cells from PBMCs. CDR3 loop: CASSLGGFYEQYF. The CDR3 DNA follows: TGTGCCAGCAGCTTAGGCGGTTTCTACGAGCAGTACTTC.